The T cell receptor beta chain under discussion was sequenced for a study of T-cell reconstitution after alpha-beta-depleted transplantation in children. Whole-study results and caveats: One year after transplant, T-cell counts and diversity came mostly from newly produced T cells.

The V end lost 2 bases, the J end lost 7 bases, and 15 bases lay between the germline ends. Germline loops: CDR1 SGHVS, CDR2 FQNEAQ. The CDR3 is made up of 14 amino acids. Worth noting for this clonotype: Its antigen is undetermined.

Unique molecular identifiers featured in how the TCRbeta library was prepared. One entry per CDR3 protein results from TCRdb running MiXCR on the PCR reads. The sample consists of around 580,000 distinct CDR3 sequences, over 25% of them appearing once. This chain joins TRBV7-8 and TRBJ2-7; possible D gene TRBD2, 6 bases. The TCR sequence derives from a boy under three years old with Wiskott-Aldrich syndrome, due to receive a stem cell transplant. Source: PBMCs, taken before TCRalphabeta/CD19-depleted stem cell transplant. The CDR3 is CASSLLRDGREQYF. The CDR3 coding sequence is TGTGCCAGCAGCTTACTGCGGGATGGCCGGGAGCAGTACTTC.